The T cell receptor (beta chain) described here comes from a study of cytomegalovirus exposure and HLA in healthy donors. Study-level background: A prior study identified 110 million or so unique TCR beta sequences from about 180 million T cells. Whole-study results and caveats: In a later analysis, TCR beta V- and J-gene trimming showed a link to a missense DCLRE1C variant. Specific recognition of CMV antigens was confirmed in vitro for a few chains (all CMV-associated).

The CDR3 is 15 residues long. Germline V lookup: CDR1 SGHVS, CDR2 FQNEAQ. V gave up 5 bases and J gave up 5 bases; unmatched junction bases: 11. Concerning this clone itself: The antigen is unknown.

Primers: 60 Vbeta forward and 13 Jbeta reverse. The protocol was immunoSEQ multiplex PCR, while the TCRdb copy is restricted to in-frame clones and leaves out a portion. In the table there are tens of thousands of clones, less than 75% of which are singletons. The receptor was isolated from a man in his forties in good health and CMV-seropositive. This chain uses TRBV7-8 with TRBJ1-2, with 7 nucleotides matching TRBD1. Sequencing was carried out using PBMCs. For the CDR3, the DNA is TGTGCCAGCAGCCTCCCCGGGACAGCCAGATATGGCTACACCTTC. Translation: CASSLPGTARYGYTF.